This TCR beta chain was identified in a study of CD8 T cells in Susac syndrome. Trimming at V came to 2 bases and at J to 2 bases, leaving 5 bases not matched to a gene. CDR1 KGHSH and CDR2 LQKENI come from the germline V gene. The CDR3 spans 15 residues. The RNA, about 0.5 to 1 ug, was put through reverse transcription using random hexamers. MiXCR was run by TCRdb on the immunoSEQ multiplex PCR reads, yielding one entry per CDR3 protein. The data contain around 160,000 distinct CDR3 sequences, around 96% of them singletons. CD8+ and CD4+ T cells from blood underwent TCR beta sequencing, which was carried out in a high-throughput format. TEMRA cells were FACS-enriched, while CD8+ and CD4+ T cells were negatively isolated.

The sequencing input was CD4+ T cells from PBMCs. The receptor comes from a human donor in good health. J is TRBJ1-1 and V is TRBV18, with 7 bases that match TRBD1. Here the CDR3 DNA reads TGTGCCAGCTCACCAGGAGGACAGGCAAACACTGAAGCTTTCTTT. It encodes CASSPGGQANTEAFF. The complete variable domain, with remaining parts taken from reference TRBV18 and TRBJ1-1, reads NAGVMQNPRHLVRRRGQEARLRCSPMKGHSHVYWYRQLPEEGLKFMVYLQKENIIDESGMPKERFSAEFPKEGPSILRIQQVVRGDSAAYFCASSPGGQANTEAFFGQGTRLTVV.